Shown below are 22 T cell receptor beta chains from a single sample sequenced in a study of blood T cell repertoires in COVID-19. Repertoires were generated with immunoSEQ multiplex PCR, while TCRdb's copy carries only in-frame clones and drops some. The sample carries more than 300,000 clones, roughly 86% recorded once. The sample consisted of PBMCs or T cells enriched from blood (not recorded which). These receptors were collected from a woman in her 30s who had recovered from COVID-19.

CDR3 loop: CASSQIGTLGQGYYGYTF. The CDR3 bases are TGTGCCAGCAGCCAAATAGGCACCCTGGGACAGGGGTACTATGGCTACACCTTC. The chain recombines TRBV14 with TRBJ1-2; 10 nucleotides agree with TRBD1. The CDR3 loop spans 18 amino acids. Germline assignment: CDR1 SGHDN and CDR2 FVKESK. The ends lost 2 bases at V and 3 bases at J; junction bases unmatched: 12.

In this sample, this clone turned up once. CDR3 residues: CASSVSGHTNQPQHF. The DNA for the CDR3 is TGTGCCAGCAGCGTCTCGGGACATACCAATCAGCCCCAGCATTTT. V gene TRBV5-8 combines with J gene TRBJ1-5; a possible D gene is TRBD1 (6 bases). The CDR3 loop spans 15 amino acids. The germline V gene has CDR1 SGHTS and CDR2 YDEGEE. The V end was cut by 4 bases, the J end by 3 bases, with 14 bases between.

The V gene is TRBV11-2, the J gene TRBJ1-6, with 10 bases that match TRBD1. This CDR3 has 15 residues. Germline loops: CDR1 SGHAT, CDR2 FQNNGV. V lost 3 bases to trimming and J lost 10 bases; unmatched junction nucleotides: 6. The CDR3 nucleotides read TGTGCCAGCAGCTTCACCGGGACAGGGGTCTCACCCCTCCACTTT. This gives the protein CASSFTGTGVSPLHF.

The chain uses TRBV27 and TRBJ1-4, with D maybe TRBD1 (6 bases). V was pared by 1 base and J by 7 bases, with 16 bases between. The CDR3 runs 16 residues. From germline, CDR1 is MNHEY and CDR2 SMNVEV (reference sequence). Here the CDR3 reads CASSLFVRGQSEKLFF. The CDR3 coding sequence is TGTGCCAGCAGTTTATTTGTGCGGGGGCAAAGTGAAAAACTGTTTTTT. Full variable domain (missing parts from reference TRBV27 and TRBJ1-4): EAQVTQNPRYLITVTGKKLTVTCSQNMNHEYMSWYRQDPGLGLRQIYYSMNVEVTDKGDVPEGYKVSRKEKRNFPLILESPSPNQTSLYFCASSLFVRGQSEKLFFGSGTQLSVL.

This chain uses TRBV4-3 with TRBJ1-2, with a possible D match to TRBD1 (6 bases). This CDR3 has 13 residues. The germline gives CDR1 LGHNA, CDR2 YSLEER. Deletions cut 4 bases from V and 4 bases from J, with 10 bases between. In nucleotides, the CDR3 is TGCGCCAGCAGCCTCTCAGGGGTCTATGGCTACACCTTC. The encoded protein is CASSLSGVYGYTF.

The J gene is TRBJ2-5, the V gene TRBV19; D might be TRBD2 (5 bases). Germline-derived CDR1 and CDR2 are LNHDA and SQIVND (reference sequence). The CDR3 spans 14 residues. Trimming took 3 bases from V and 5 from J, leaving 13 bases between them. DNA of the CDR3: TGTGCCAGTAGTATGGGCGGGTGGTTGGAGACCCAGTACTTC. It specifies CASSMGGWLETQYF.

The CDR3 is CATSRALAGHEQFF. The CDR3 DNA sequence: TGTGCCACCAGCAGAGCTTTAGCGGGCCATGAGCAGTTCTTC. The chain has TRBV15 and TRBJ2-1, with TRBD2 identical over 7 bases. The germline CDR1 and CDR2 sequences are LNHNV and YYDKDF (reference sequence). J was trimmed by 8 bases and V by 1 base; bases with no gene match: 5. The CDR3 contains 14 residues.

In DNA form, the CDR3 reads TGTGCCAGCAGCCAAGATTTGGGAGCCGGGGAGCTGTTTTTT. Translating it yields CASSQDLGAGELFF. This chain joins TRBV4-2 and TRBJ2-2; a possible D gene is TRBD2 (5 bases). Trimming took 0 bases from V and 6 from J, leaving 8 bases between them. This CDR3 spans 14 amino acids. Germline V gene lookup returns CDR1 LGHNA and CDR2 YNFKEQ.

The chain uses TRBV7-2 and TRBJ1-1, with D possibly matching TRBD1 (6 bases). Looked up from germline, CDR1 is SGHTA and CDR2 is FQGNSA. Trimming removed 2 bases from V and 1 base from J, with 11 bases in between. The CDR3 runs 15 residues. CDR3 nucleotide sequence: TGTGCCAGCAGCTTATGGGGGGGCGGGAACACTGAAGCTTTCTTT. Protein: CASSLWGGGNTEAFF.

The chain combines TRBV7-9 with TRBJ1-3; D remains unclear. This CDR3 has 12 residues. V dropped 1 base and J dropped 7 bases, with 5 bases sitting between them. Germline CDR1 reads SEHNR; CDR2 reads FQNEAQ (reference sequence). The CDR3 DNA is TGTGCCAGCAGCTTAGACGGGAACACCATATATTTT. Its translation is CASSLDGNTIYF.

The V call is TRBV27, the J call TRBJ2-3, with a weak D call TRBD1 (5 bases). The V gene's germline CDR1 is MNHEY and CDR2 SMNVEV (reference sequence). The CDR3 has 14 amino acids. Trimming removed 3 bases from V and 1 base from J, with 8 bases in between. CDR3 protein: CASSLLGGTDTQYF. CDR3 bases: TGTGCCAGCAGTTTGCTAGGGGGCACAGATACGCAGTATTTT.

This clone appeared many times. In the same sample, other DNA sequences code for this CDR3. The chain combines TRBV19 with TRBJ2-7; 8 bases line up with TRBD1. V shed 9 bases and J 2 bases; nucleotides not matched to a gene: 6. Germline lookup yields CDR1 LNHDA and CDR2 SQIVND (reference sequence). The CDR3 extends over 13 amino acids. CDR3 sequence reads: CASTGTGTYEQYF. The CDR3 DNA follows: TGTGCCAGCACCGGGACAGGTACCTACGAGCAGTACTTC. Based on the CDR3 plus reference TRBV19 and TRBJ2-7, the full variable domain is DGGITQSPKYLFRKEGQNVTLSCEQNLNHDAMYWYRQDPGQGLRLIYYSQIVNDFQKGDIAEGYSVSREKKESFPLTVTSAQKNPTAFYLCASTGTGTYEQYFGPGTRLTVT.

The chain uses TRBV7-3 and TRBJ2-2, with 9 nucleotides matching TRBD2. The V gene's germline CDR1 is SGHTA and CDR2 FQGTGA. Germline trimming cut 4 bases from V and 5 bases from J; bases unmatched to any gene: 8. The CDR3 sequence is 16 residues long. The CDR3 DNA follows: TGTGCCAGCAGCTCTCTAGCGGGAACAGGAACCGGGGAGCTGTTTTTT. Translated, it gives CASSSLAGTGTGELFF.

The chain carries TRBV19 and TRBJ1-4; D not resolved. The CDR3 is 16 amino acids. Trimming took off 3 bases at V and 0 bases at J, with 11 bases between the two ends. Germline values: CDR1 LNHDA, CDR2 SQIVND (reference sequence). CDR3 loop: CASSMTRSPTNEKLFF. The DNA of the CDR3 is TGTGCCAGTAGTATGACACGAAGCCCAACTAATGAAAAACTGTTTTTT.

Concerning this clone itself: Other DNA sequences of this sample code for an identical CDR3. The genes are TRBV7-2 and TRBJ2-7; tentatively, D is TRBD1 (5 bases). Germline CDR1 is SGHTA and CDR2 is FQGNSA. The length of the CDR3 is 13 residues. V dropped 1 base and J dropped 4 bases, with 8 bases sitting between them. The CDR3 sequence: CASSLGTGYEQYF. Written as DNA, the CDR3 is TGTGCCAGCAGCTTAGGTACAGGTTACGAGCAGTACTTC.

The J gene is TRBJ2-7, the V gene TRBV29-1; 9 nucleotides agree with TRBD1. The CDR3 extends over 14 amino acids. CDR1 SQVTM and CDR2 ANQGSEA come from the germline V gene. J was trimmed by 7 bases and V by 2 bases; bases with no gene match: 9. The CDR3: CSVESRDRVYEQYF. The CDR3 coding sequence is TGCAGCGTTGAATCACGGGACAGGGTGTATGAGCAGTACTTC.

The chain links TRBV29-1 to TRBJ2-7, with a weak D call TRBD2 (7 bases). Germline CDR1 SQVTM, CDR2 ANQGSEA. With 6 bases removed from V and 4 bases from J, the gap between germline ends came to 19 bases. The CDR3 loop spans 14 amino acids. In DNA, the CDR3 is TGCAGCGTCGCGGTCCGGGGGGCTAGTTACGAGCAGTACTTC. Translated, it gives CSVAVRGASYEQYF.

The genes are TRBV27 and TRBJ1-1; D not certain. V was cut by 3 bases and J by 0 bases, with 8 bases left in between. The germline gives CDR1 MNHEY, CDR2 SMNVEV (reference sequence). This CDR3 has 14 residues. The CDR3 DNA reads as TGTGCCAGCAGTTTTCAGGCTGTGAACACTGAAGCTTTCTTT. Translated, it gives CASSFQAVNTEAFF.

The chain recombines TRBV13 with TRBJ1-1; D is unresolved. Germline V gene data show CDR1 as PRHDT and CDR2 as FYEKMQ (reference sequence). The length of the CDR3 is 12 residues. V was shortened by 4 bases and J by 1 base, with 4 bases between the two germline ends. The CDR3 loop is CASSSGNTEAFF. CDR3 DNA sequence: TGTGCCAGCAGCTCGGGGAACACTGAAGCTTTCTTT.

The chain uses TRBV5-6 and TRBJ1-2, with D perhaps matching TRBD1 (5 bases). V lost 2 bases, J lost 8 bases, and 10 bases lay in between. From germline, CDR1 is SGHDT and CDR2 YYEEEE. CDR3 length: 12 amino acids. The CDR3 sequence is CASSFGRGGYTF. CDR3 coding DNA: TGTGCCAGCAGCTTCGGGAGGGGCGGCTACACCTTC.

The chain uses TRBV9 and TRBJ2-7; 7 nucleotides line up with TRBD2. V lost 5 bases and J lost 4; bases outside the gene matches: 12. CDR3 length: 15 residues. Per the germline V gene, CDR1 is SGDLS and CDR2 is YYNGEE. CDR3 DNA: TGTGCCAGCAGTCCCTCTAGCGGAACGGCTTACGAGCAGTACTTC. Amino acid sequence: CASSPSSGTAYEQYF.

This sequence joins TRBV19 and TRBJ2-1; maybe TRBD1 (5 bases). The germline V gene encodes CDR1 LNHDA and CDR2 SQIVND (reference sequence). The CDR3 length is 15 residues. The germline V and J ends were trimmed by 3 bases and 1 base, with 10 bases remaining between them. The CDR3 DNA follows: TGTGCCAGTAGTATGGAACAGGTATCCTACAATGAGCAGTTCTTC. Translation gives CASSMEQVSYNEQFF. Complete variable domain (other parts from reference TRBV19 and TRBJ2-1): DGGITQSPKYLFRKEGQNVTLSCEQNLNHDAMYWYRQDPGQGLRLIYYSQIVNDFQKGDIAEGYSVSREKKESFPLTVTSAQKNPTAFYLCASSMEQVSYNEQFFGPGTRLTVL.